These 30 T cell receptor beta chains were all obtained from the same sample, sequenced in a study of blood T cell repertoires in COVID-19. Using immunoSEQ multiplex PCR, the repertoire was profiled, and TCRdb retains in-frame clones only, with some absent. Among 250,000 to 350,000 clones listed, roughly 90% were seen once. Sequencing was carried out using peripheral blood. Receptors were obtained from a woman between 40 and 50 years old who had recovered from COVID-19.

To note about this clone: At one end the junction does not follow the germline gene, possibly because of a read error. This chain uses TRBV7-7 with TRBJ2-3, with TRBD2 matching 11 bases. The germline V gene has CDR1 SSHAT and CDR2 FNYEAQ (reference sequence). There are 15 residues in the CDR3. The CDR3: CASSVGLAGTDTQYF. In DNA form, the CDR3 reads TGTGCTAGCAGCGTGGGACTAGCGGGCACAGATACGCAGTATTTT.

The rearrangement links TRBV20-1 to TRBJ2-3; TRBD2 aligns across 7 bases. The ends lost 3 bases at V and 4 bases at J; junction bases unmatched: 10. This CDR3 spans 15 amino acids. CDR1 and CDR2 from the germline V gene are DFQATT and SNEGSKA (reference sequence). As DNA, the CDR3 is TGCAGTGCTAGTATCGGGAGGATCTTAGCAGATACGCAGTATTTT. It translates to CSASIGRILADTQYF.

The CDR3 loop reads CASSISRSSTGELFF. In nucleotides, the CDR3 is TGTGCCAGTAGTATATCGCGGAGCAGCACCGGGGAGCTGTTTTTT. This chain connects TRBV19 to TRBJ2-2; D not certain. Germline values: CDR1 LNHDA, CDR2 SQIVND (reference sequence). CDR3 length: 15 residues. Trimming left V 2 bases short and J 4 bases short, with 11 bases between.

This clone was seen only once. The chain carries TRBV19 and TRBJ1-2; TRBD1 matches at 7 bases. Unmatched junction bases numbered 9, after V lost 3 bases and J lost 8 bases. Germline assignment: CDR1 LNHDA and CDR2 SQIVND (reference sequence). CDR3 length: 14 amino acids. CDR3 DNA: TGTGCCAGTAGTATTGCGACAGGGCTAGGGGGCTACACCTTC. Translation: CASSIATGLGGYTF. Looking up the rest from reference TRBV19 and TRBJ1-2 gives the full variable domain: DGGITQSPKYLFRKEGQNVTLSCEQNLNHDAMYWYRQDPGQGLRLIYYSQIVNDFQKGDIAEGYSVSREKKESFPLTVTSAQKNPTAFYLCASSIATGLGGYTFGSGTRLTVV.

The chain couples TRBV4-2 to TRBJ2-7, with 8 bases fitting TRBD2. Germline values: CDR1 LGHNA, CDR2 YNFKEQ. Germline trimming cut 0 bases from V and 5 bases from J; bases unmatched to any gene: 3. The CDR3 has 14 residues. This CDR3 reads CASSQEIGGDEQYF. In nucleotides, the CDR3 is TGTGCCAGCAGCCAAGAAATCGGGGGGGACGAGCAGTACTTC.

The rearrangement uses TRBV28 and TRBJ1-5; possibly TRBD1 for D (5 bases). This CDR3 has 15 amino acids. V was cut by 5 bases and J by 1 base, with 12 bases left in between. The V gene's germline CDR1 is MDHEN and CDR2 SYDVKM. The CDR3 loop reads CASSPSGGSNQPQHF. The CDR3 DNA follows: TGTGCCAGCAGTCCCTCGGGGGGGAGCAATCAGCCCCAGCATTTT.

The rearrangement links TRBV6-1 to TRBJ1-6; D is undetermined. This CDR3 is 15 amino acids long. Trimming removed 2 bases from V and 7 bases from J, with 12 bases in between. The germline CDR1 and CDR2 sequences are MNHNS and SASEGT. DNA of the CDR3: TGTGCCAGCAGTGAATTGGGAGCTTTGAATTCACCCCTCCACTTT. Its protein is CASSELGALNSPLHF.

This rearrangement joins TRBV7-9 to TRBJ2-5, with TRBD1 identical over 10 bases. The CDR3 runs 14 residues. Germline V lookup: CDR1 SEHNR, CDR2 FQNEAQ (reference sequence). J was trimmed by 7 bases and V by 3 bases; bases with no gene match: 5. CDR3 sequence reads: CASSLTGGSGTQYF. CDR3 in DNA: TGTGCCAGCAGCTTGACAGGGGGCAGCGGGACCCAGTACTTC.

As regards this clone: The junction departs from germline at one end; a sequencing error may be responsible. The rearrangement joins TRBV20-1 to TRBJ1-1; D gene ambiguous. CDR3 size: 11 residues. Germline-derived CDR1 and CDR2 are DFQATT and SNEGSKA (reference sequence). CDR3 region: CSAGSDTEAFF. The CDR3 DNA sequence: TGCAGTGCTGGATCAGACACCGAAGCTTTCTTT.

The genes are TRBV27 and TRBJ1-4; 11 nucleotides line up with TRBD1. Germline V gene sequence: CDR1 MNHEY, CDR2 SMNVEV (reference sequence). The CDR3 spans 18 residues. Trimming removed 6 bases from V and 5 bases from J; junction bases left unmatched: 14. CDR3 DNA sequence: TGTGCCAGCAGACCCGGGACAGGGGGTCTTTCTTCAAATGAAAAACTGTTTTTT. It translates to CASRPGTGGLSSNEKLFF. Full variable domain (outside the CDR3, taken from reference TRBV27 and TRBJ1-4): EAQVTQNPRYLITVTGKKLTVTCSQNMNHEYMSWYRQDPGLGLRQIYYSMNVEVTDKGDVPEGYKVSRKEKRNFPLILESPSPNQTSLYFCASRPGTGGLSSNEKLFFGSGTQLSVL.

A word on this clone: At one boundary the junction diverges from the germline segment, which might be a read error. This sequence joins TRBV5-1 and TRBJ2-6, with 7 bases that match TRBD1. The germline gives CDR1 SGHRS, CDR2 YFSETQ. The CDR3 consists of 19 residues. The CDR3 reads CASRLPTGQINSGANVLTF. DNA for the CDR3: TGCGCCAGCCGCTTGCCCACGGGACAGATAAACTCTGGGGCCAACGTCCTGACTTTC. Supplemented by reference TRBV5-1 and TRBJ2-6, the full variable domain reads KAGVTQTPRYLIKTRGQQVTLSCSPISGHRSVSWYQQTPGQGLQFLFEYFSETQRNKGNFPGRFSGRQFSNSRSEMNVSTLELGDSALYLCASRLPTGQINSGANVLTFGAGSRLTVL.

This clone has just a few counts. V usage is TRBV11-2 and J usage is TRBJ2-7; TRBD2 matches 8 bases. CDR1 and CDR2 (germline): SGHAT, FQNNGV. The junction had 12 bases not matched to a gene; V was cut back by 4 bases and J by 1 base. CDR3 size: 17 residues. The CDR3 nucleotides are TGTGCCAGCAGCTCCCGACGGGGGGGCTTTCCTTCCTACGAGCAGTACTTC. Protein sequence: CASSSRRGGFPSYEQYF. Full variable domain (outside the CDR3, taken from reference TRBV11-2 and TRBJ2-7): EAGVAQSPRYKIIEKRQSVAFWCNPISGHATLYWYQQILGQGPKLLIQFQNNGVVDDSQLPKDRFSAERLKGVDSTLKIQPAKLEDSAVYLCASSSRRGGFPSYEQYFGPGTRLTVT.

The J gene is TRBJ2-1, the V gene TRBV30; tentatively, D is TRBD1 (6 bases). Trimming removed 5 bases at V and 6 bases at J, with 17 bases between. The CDR3 extends over 14 amino acids. The V gene's germline CDR1 is GTSNPN and CDR2 SVGIG (reference sequence). This CDR3 is CAWARRGVFNEQFF. As DNA, the CDR3 is TGTGCCTGGGCACGCAGGGGTGTTTTCAATGAGCAGTTCTTC.

The chain has TRBV30 and TRBJ2-7, with a tentative D call TRBD1 (7 bases). This CDR3 region has 14 residues. The ends were cut back, 0 bases at V and 6 bases at J, with 15 bases in the middle. CDR1 is GTSNPN, CDR2 SVGIG, per germline (reference sequence). The CDR3 loop reads CAWSVYMQGGEQYF. CDR3 bases: TGTGCCTGGAGTGTATACATGCAGGGGGGCGAGCAGTACTTC. Combining the CDR3 with reference TRBV30 and TRBJ2-7 gives the whole variable domain SQTIHQWPATLVQPVGSPLSLECTVEGTSNPNLYWYRQAAGRGLQLLFYSVGIGQISSEVPQNLSASRPQDRQFILSSKKLLLSDSGFYLCAWSVYMQGGEQYFGPGTRLTVT.

The V call is TRBV30, the J call TRBJ2-7; 9 positions match TRBD1. The V and J ends lost 1 base and 3 bases, in that order; junction bases with no gene match: 1. Germline CDR1 reads GTSNPN; CDR2 reads SVGIG (reference sequence). The CDR3 spans 13 residues. The CDR3 coding sequence is TGTGCCTGGAGTGACAGGGGGCTCTACGAGCAGTACTTC. The encoded protein is CAWSDRGLYEQYF. Variable domain in full (rest from reference TRBV30 and TRBJ2-7): SQTIHQWPATLVQPVGSPLSLECTVEGTSNPNLYWYRQAAGRGLQLLFYSVGIGQISSEVPQNLSASRPQDRQFILSSKKLLLSDSGFYLCAWSDRGLYEQYFGPGTRLTVT.

The CDR3 DNA is TGTGCCAGCAGCCAAGATTTGGGGCTAGCGGGGTCCTACGAGCAGTACTTC. Translating gives CASSQDLGLAGSYEQYF. The V gene is TRBV4-2, the J gene TRBJ2-7; 9 bases map to TRBD2. The germline V gene encodes CDR1 LGHNA and CDR2 YNFKEQ. This CDR3 has 17 residues. The junction had 7 bases not matched to a gene; V was cut back by 0 bases and J by 1 base.

CDR3 residues: CASSYSEGGQWTGNTIYF. The CDR3 DNA follows: TGTGCCAGCAGTTACTCCGAAGGGGGACAGTGGACTGGAAACACCATATATTTT. This chain links TRBV6-2 or TRBV6-3 with TRBJ1-3; 7 bases are a match to TRBD1. Trimming cost V 0 bases and J 2 bases; bases outside gene matches: 10. The CDR3 has 18 residues. Germline CDR1 MNHEY, CDR2 SVGEGT.

The V and J genes are TRBV7-2 and TRBJ1-6; TRBD1 aligns across 9 bases. Germline V gene sequence: CDR1 SGHTA, CDR2 FQGNSA. The CDR3 runs to 19 residues. After removal of 3 bases from V and 0 bases from J, the junction contained 9 bases not matched to a gene. CDR3 protein: CASSLRPGQGSSYNSPLHF. Here the CDR3 DNA reads TGTGCCAGCAGCTTGAGACCAGGACAGGGGTCCTCCTATAATTCACCCCTCCACTTT.

This sequence joins TRBV2 and TRBJ2-2; a possible D gene is TRBD1 (8 bases). The CDR3 has 13 residues. Trimming removed 10 bases at V and 6 bases at J, with 15 bases between. The germline gives CDR1 SNHLY, CDR2 FYNNEI. Written as DNA, the CDR3 is TGTGCCACCGAACAGGGGGGGTCCGGGGAGCTGTTTTTT. Encoded protein: CATEQGGSGELFF.

J is TRBJ2-7 and V is TRBV11-2; no clear D. The V and J ends lost 0 bases and 3 bases respectively, with 9 bases between them. This CDR3 has 14 amino acids. Germline values: CDR1 SGHAT, CDR2 FQNNGV. This CDR3 is CASSLEQKIYEQYF. The CDR3 region has the DNA TGTGCCAGCAGCTTAGAACAGAAAATCTACGAGCAGTACTTC.

V gene TRBV9 combines with J gene TRBJ2-5; 8 positions agree with TRBD2. V dropped 3 bases and J dropped 1; count of bases not matched to a gene: 5. The germline CDR1 and CDR2 sequences are SGDLS and YYNGEE. The CDR3 has 15 amino acids. CDR3 in DNA: TGTGCCAGCAGCGCGGGAGGGATGCCCCAAGAGACCCAGTACTTC. Its protein is CASSAGGMPQETQYF. Looking up the rest from reference TRBV9 and TRBJ2-5 gives the full variable domain: DSGVTQTPKHLITATGQRVTLRCSPRSGDLSVYWYQQSLDQGLQFLIQYYNGEERAKGNILERFSAQQFPDLHSELNLSSLELGDSALYFCASSAGGMPQETQYFGPGTRLLVL.

V usage is TRBV6-5 and J usage is TRBJ2-5; 8 nucleotides agree with TRBD2. J lost 5 bases, V lost 5 bases, and 7 bases had no gene match. This CDR3 comprises 14 residues. Per germline, CDR1 MNHEY and CDR2 SVGAGI. The CDR3 protein is CASSHSGVVETQYF. Written as DNA, the CDR3 is TGTGCCAGCAGTCATAGCGGGGTGGTGGAGACCCAGTACTTC.

As to this clone: Other nucleotide sequences in the sample specify the same CDR3. This sequence joins TRBV9 and TRBJ2-1, with 7 bases matching TRBD2. Looked up from germline, CDR1 is SGDLS and CDR2 is YYNGEE. CDR3 size: 15 residues. V was pared by 0 bases and J by 4 bases, with 4 bases of the junction left unmatched. In DNA form, the CDR3 reads TGTGCCAGCAGCGTAGATGGCGGGAGTTACAATGAGCAGTTCTTC. This translates into CASSVDGGSYNEQFF. Based on the CDR3 plus reference TRBV9 and TRBJ2-1, the full variable domain is DSGVTQTPKHLITATGQRVTLRCSPRSGDLSVYWYQQSLDQGLQFLIQYYNGEERAKGNILERFSAQQFPDLHSELNLSSLELGDSALYFCASSVDGGSYNEQFFGPGTRLTVL.

The chain recombines TRBV19 with TRBJ1-3, with D possibly matching TRBD1 (5 bases). CDR1 and CDR2 (germline): LNHDA, SQIVND (reference sequence). V was cut by 2 bases and J by 0 bases, with 8 bases left in between. The length of the CDR3 is 15 residues. CDR3 protein: CASSISGLSGNTIYF. The CDR3 DNA sequence: TGTGCCAGTAGTATATCAGGGCTCTCTGGAAACACCATATATTTT.

This clone came up a few times. The rearrangement joins TRBV4-2 to TRBJ1-6; maybe TRBD1 (5 bases). Trimming shortened V by 1 base and J by 0 bases, and 13 bases separated the two germline ends. Looked up from germline, CDR1 is LGHNA and CDR2 is YNFKEQ. CDR3 length: 18 residues. The CDR3 nucleotides are TGTGCCAGCAGCCAAGCGGAGGGGCAGAGCTCCTATAATTCACCCCTCCACTTT. As protein: CASSQAEGQSSYNSPLHF.

CDR3 DNA sequence: TGTGCCAGCAGCCCGGGGGGAACTAGCGGAAGCTCCTACGAGCAGTACTTC. Amino acids: CASSPGGTSGSSYEQYF. This rearrangement joins TRBV9 to TRBJ2-7; 8 bases are shared with TRBD2. The V and J ends lost 4 bases and 0 bases, in that order; junction bases with no gene match: 12. The CDR3 runs to 17 residues. Germline lookup yields CDR1 SGDLS and CDR2 YYNGEE.

Regarding this clone: The same CDR3 is also encoded by other DNA sequences in this sample. Written as DNA, the CDR3 is TGTGCCAGCAGCCAACCTCGGGGGTCAGAGCAGTACTTC. Residues: CASSQPRGSEQYF. V is TRBV3-1 (or the pseudogene TRBV3-2) and J is TRBJ2-7; a possible D gene is TRBD2 (6 bases). V was cut by 2 bases and J by 7 bases, with 12 bases left in between. Germline values: CDR1 LGHDT, CDR2 YNNKEL (reference sequence). This CDR3 is built from 13 residues.

The genes are TRBV10-3 and TRBJ1-3; D is unclear. From germline, CDR1 is ENHRY and CDR2 SYGVKD. This CDR3 contains 13 residues. Trimming left V 10 bases short and J 4 bases short, with 14 bases between. CDR3: CATGRGAGNTIYF. CDR3 DNA sequence: TGTGCCACAGGACGGGGTGCAGGAAACACCATATATTTT.

This clone was found once. DNA of the CDR3: TGTGCCAGCAGTGAAAGGTCGGGACTGCTCTCTGGGGCCAACGTCCTGACTTTC. This codes for CASSERSGLLSGANVLTF. The chain links TRBV2 to TRBJ2-6; a possible D gene is TRBD2 (6 bases). The V gene's germline CDR1 is SNHLY and CDR2 FYNNEI. V lost 2 bases, J lost 0 bases, and 14 bases lay in between. This CDR3 has 18 amino acids.

This chain joins TRBV3-1 (or the pseudogene TRBV3-2) and TRBJ2-7; 8 bases match TRBD1. The J segment lost 7 bases and the V segment lost 4 bases, leaving 6 bases of the junction unmatched. The CDR3 length is 13 residues. In germline, CDR1 is LGHDT, CDR2 YNNKEL (reference sequence). CDR3 protein: CASSLGTGGEQYF. DNA for the CDR3: TGTGCCAGCAGCCTCGGGACAGGTGGGGAGCAGTACTTC.